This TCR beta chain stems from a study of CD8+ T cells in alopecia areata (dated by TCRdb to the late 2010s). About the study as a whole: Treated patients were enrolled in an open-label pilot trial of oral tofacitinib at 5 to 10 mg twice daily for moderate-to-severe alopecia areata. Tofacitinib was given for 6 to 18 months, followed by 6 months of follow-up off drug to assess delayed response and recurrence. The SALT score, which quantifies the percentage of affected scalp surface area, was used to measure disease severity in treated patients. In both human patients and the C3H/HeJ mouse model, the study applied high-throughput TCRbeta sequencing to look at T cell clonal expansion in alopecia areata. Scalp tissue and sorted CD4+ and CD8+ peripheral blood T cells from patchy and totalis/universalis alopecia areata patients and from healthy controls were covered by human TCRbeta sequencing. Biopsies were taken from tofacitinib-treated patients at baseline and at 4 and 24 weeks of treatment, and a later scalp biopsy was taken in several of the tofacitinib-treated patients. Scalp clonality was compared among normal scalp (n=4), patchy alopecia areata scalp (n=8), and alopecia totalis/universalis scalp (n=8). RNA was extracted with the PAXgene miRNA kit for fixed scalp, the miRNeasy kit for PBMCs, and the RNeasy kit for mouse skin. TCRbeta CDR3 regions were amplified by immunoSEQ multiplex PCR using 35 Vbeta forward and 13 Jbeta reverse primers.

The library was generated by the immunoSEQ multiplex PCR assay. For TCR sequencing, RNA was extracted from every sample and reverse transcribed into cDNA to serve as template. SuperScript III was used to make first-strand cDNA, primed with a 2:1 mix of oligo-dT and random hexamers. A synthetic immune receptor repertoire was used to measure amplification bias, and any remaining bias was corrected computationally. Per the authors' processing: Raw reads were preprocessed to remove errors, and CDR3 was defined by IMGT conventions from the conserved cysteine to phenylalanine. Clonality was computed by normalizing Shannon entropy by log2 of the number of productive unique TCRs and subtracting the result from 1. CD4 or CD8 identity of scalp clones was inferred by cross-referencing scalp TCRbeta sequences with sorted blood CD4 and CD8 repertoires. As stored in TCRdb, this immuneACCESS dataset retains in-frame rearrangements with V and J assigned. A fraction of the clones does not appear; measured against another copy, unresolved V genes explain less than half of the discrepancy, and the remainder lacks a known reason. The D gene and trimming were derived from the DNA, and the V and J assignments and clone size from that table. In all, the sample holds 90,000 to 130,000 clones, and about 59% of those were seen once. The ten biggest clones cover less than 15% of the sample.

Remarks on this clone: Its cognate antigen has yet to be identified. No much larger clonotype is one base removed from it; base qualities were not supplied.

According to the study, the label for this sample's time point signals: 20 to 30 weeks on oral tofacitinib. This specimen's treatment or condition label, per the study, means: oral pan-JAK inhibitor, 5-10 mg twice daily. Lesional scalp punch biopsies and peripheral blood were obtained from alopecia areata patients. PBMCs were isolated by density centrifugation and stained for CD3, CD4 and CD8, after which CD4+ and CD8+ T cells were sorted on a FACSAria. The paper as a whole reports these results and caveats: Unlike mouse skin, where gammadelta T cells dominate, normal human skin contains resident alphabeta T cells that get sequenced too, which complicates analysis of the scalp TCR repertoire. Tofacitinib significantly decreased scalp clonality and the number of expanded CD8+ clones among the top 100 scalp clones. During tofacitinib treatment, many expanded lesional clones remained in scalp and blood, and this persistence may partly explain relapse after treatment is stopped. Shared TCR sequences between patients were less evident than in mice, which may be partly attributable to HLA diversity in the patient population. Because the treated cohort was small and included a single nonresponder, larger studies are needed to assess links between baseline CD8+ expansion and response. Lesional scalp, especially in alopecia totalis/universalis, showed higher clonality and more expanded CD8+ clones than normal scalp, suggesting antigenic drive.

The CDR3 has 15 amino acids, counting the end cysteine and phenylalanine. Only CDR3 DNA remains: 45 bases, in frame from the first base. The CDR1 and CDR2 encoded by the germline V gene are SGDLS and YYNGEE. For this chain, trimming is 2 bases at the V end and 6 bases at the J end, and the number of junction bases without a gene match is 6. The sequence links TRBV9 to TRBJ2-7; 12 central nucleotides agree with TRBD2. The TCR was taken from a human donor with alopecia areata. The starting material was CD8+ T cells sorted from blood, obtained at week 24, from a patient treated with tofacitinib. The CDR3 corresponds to CASSVTPGLAGEQYF. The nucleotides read TGTGCCAGCAGCGTTACGCCGGGACTAGCGGGCGAGCAGTACTTC.